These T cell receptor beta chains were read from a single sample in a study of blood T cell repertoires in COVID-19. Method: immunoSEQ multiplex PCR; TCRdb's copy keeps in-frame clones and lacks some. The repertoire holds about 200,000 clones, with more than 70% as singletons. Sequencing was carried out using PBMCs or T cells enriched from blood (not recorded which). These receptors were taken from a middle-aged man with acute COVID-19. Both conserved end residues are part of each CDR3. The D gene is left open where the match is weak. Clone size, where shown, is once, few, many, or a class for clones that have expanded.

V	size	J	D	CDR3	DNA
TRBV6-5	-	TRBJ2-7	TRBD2	CASSPGGGKPYEQYF	TGTGCCAGCAGCCCCGGGGGGGGGAAACCTTACGAGCAGTACTTC
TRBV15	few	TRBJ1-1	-	CATSRDLREEAFF	TGTGCCACCAGCAGAGATTTGAGGGAAGAAGCTTTCTTT
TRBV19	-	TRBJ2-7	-	CASSIRGQAYEQYF	TGTGCCAGTAGTATTCGCGGACAAGCGTACGAGCAGTACTTC
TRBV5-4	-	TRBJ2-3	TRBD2	CASSLNFLAGGPGDTQYF	TGTGCCAGCAGCTTGAATTTCTTAGCGGGAGGGCCAGGAGATACGCAGTATTTT
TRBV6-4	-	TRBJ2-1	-	CASSDGAGPYNEQFF	TGTGCCAGCAGTGACGGGGCGGGACCCTACAATGAGCAGTTCTTC
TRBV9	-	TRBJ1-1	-	CASRGGTTEAFF	TGTGCCAGCAGGGGAGGGACCACTGAAGCTTTCTTT
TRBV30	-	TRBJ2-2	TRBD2	CAWRNGGRGNTGELFF	TGTGCCTGGAGGAACGGCGGGAGGGGCAACACCGGGGAGCTGTTTTTT
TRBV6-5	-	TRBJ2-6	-	CASRGGGANVLTF	TGTGCCAGCAGAGGGGGTGGGGCCAACGTCCTGACTTTC
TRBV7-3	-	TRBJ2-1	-	CASSLMGGTRLGQFF	TGTGCCAGCAGCTTAATGGGCGGGACCCGGCTGGGGCAGTTCTTC
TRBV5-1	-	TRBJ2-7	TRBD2	CASSSNAGTSSYEQYF	TGCGCCAGCAGTTCAAATGCCGGGACTAGCTCCTACGAGCAGTACTTC
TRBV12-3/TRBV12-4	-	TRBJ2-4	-	CASSFGGDIQYF	TGTGCCAGCAGTTTCGGAGGGGACATTCAGTACTTC
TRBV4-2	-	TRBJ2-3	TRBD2	CASSHVPMTSGRRRTMPDTQYF	TGTGCCAGCAGCCACGTCCCTATGACTAGCGGGAGGCGACGTACAATGCCAGATACGCAGTATTTT
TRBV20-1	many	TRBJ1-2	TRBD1	CSASLGQGNGYTF	TGCAGTGCTAGTTTGGGACAGGGAAATGGCTACACCTTC
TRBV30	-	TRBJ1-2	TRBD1	CAWSVFPSRGLNYGYTF	TGTGCCTGGAGTGTATTCCCTTCTAGGGGGCTTAACTATGGCTACACCTTC
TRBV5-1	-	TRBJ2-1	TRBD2	CASRTSASSYNEQFF	TGCGCCAGCAGAACTAGCGCCTCCTCCTACAATGAGCAGTTCTTC
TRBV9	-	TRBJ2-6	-	CASSTSQAWTSGANVLTF	TGTGCCAGCAGCACGTCACAGGCATGGACCTCTGGGGCCAACGTCCTGACTTTC
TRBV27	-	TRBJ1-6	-	CASSLFPGVFSPLHF	TGTGCCAGCAGTTTATTCCCCGGGGTATTCTCACCCCTCCACTTT
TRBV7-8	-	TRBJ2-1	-	CASSLVLPEQFF	TGTGCCAGCAGCTTAGTACTTCCCGAGCAGTTCTTC
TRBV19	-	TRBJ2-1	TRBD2	CASSIPLAGTNEQFF	TGTGCCAGTAGTATTCCCCTAGCGGGGACCAATGAGCAGTTCTTC
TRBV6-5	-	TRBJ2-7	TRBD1	CASSYGDREYEQYF	TGTGCCAGCAGTTACGGGGACAGGGAGTACGAGCAGTACTTC
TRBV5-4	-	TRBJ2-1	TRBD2	CASSSGTSGIHEQFF	TGTGCCAGCAGCTCCGGGACTAGCGGGATCCATGAGCAGTTCTTC
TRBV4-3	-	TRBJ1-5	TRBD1	CASSQGQGDQPQHF	TGCGCCAGCAGCCAAGGGCAGGGGGATCAGCCCCAGCATTTT
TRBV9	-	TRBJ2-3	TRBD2	CASSVDPSGGSESTQYF	TGTGCCAGCAGCGTAGACCCATCCGGCGGGAGTGAGAGTACGCAGTATTTT
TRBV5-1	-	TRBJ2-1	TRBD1	CASSAGTGINEQFF	TGCGCCAGCAGCGCCGGGACAGGGATCAATGAGCAGTTCTTC
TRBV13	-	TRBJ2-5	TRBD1	CASSQQGAWETQYF	TGTGCCAGCAGCCAGCAGGGGGCGTGGGAGACCCAGTACTTC
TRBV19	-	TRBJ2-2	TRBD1	CASSVGTGAGELFF	TGTGCCAGTAGTGTAGGGACAGGGGCCGGGGAGCTGTTTTTT
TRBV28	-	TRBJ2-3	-	CASSLRGFLVGTDTQYF	TGTGCCAGCAGTTTAAGGGGATTTCTGGTTGGCACAGATACGCAGTATTTT
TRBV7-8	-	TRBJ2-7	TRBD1	CASSLPVGTGTYEQYF	TGTGCCAGCAGTTTGCCGGTGGGGACAGGGACTTACGAGCAGTACTTC
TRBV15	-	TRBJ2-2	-	CATRGLNTGELFF	TGTGCCACCAGGGGGCTGAACACCGGGGAGCTGTTTTTT
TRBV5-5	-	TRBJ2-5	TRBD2	CASSAVASGSQETQYF	TGTGCCAGCAGCGCGGTCGCTAGCGGGTCCCAAGAGACCCAGTACTTC
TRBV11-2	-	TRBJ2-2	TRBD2	CASSQHTSGTSGELFF	TGTGCCAGCAGCCAGCACACTAGCGGGACCTCCGGGGAGCTGTTTTTT
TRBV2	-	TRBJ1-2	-	CASSGDYNYGYTF	TGTGCCAGCAGTGGAGACTACAACTATGGCTACACCTTC
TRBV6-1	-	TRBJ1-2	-	CASSETGYGYTF	TGTGCCAGCAGTGAAACGGGATATGGCTACACCTTC
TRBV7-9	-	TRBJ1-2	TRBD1	CASSPGTVWEGYTF	TGTGCCAGCAGCCCGGGGACAGTCTGGGAAGGCTACACCTTC
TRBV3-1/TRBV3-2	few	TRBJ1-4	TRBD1	CASSQGTGNEKLFF	TGTGCCAGCAGCCAAGGGACAGGGAATGAAAAACTGTTTTTT
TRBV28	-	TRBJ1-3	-	CASSLGGPGNTIYF	TGTGCCAGCAGTTTAGGAGGGCCCGGAAACACCATATATTTT
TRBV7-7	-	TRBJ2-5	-	CASSLSPRNLQETQYF	TGTGCCAGCAGCTTATCCCCGCGGAACTTACAAGAGACCCAGTACTTC
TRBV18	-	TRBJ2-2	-	CASSPTVGIGELFF	TGTGCCAGCTCCCCTACGGTCGGGATCGGGGAGCTGTTTTTT
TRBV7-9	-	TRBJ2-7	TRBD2	CASSLAGSWRELEEQYF	TGTGCCAGCAGCTTAGCAGGTTCCTGGCGGGAGCTGGAAGAGCAGTACTTC
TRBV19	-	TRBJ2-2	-	CASRPRGGTGELFF	TGTGCCAGTAGGCCTAGGGGTGGGACCGGGGAGCTGTTTTTT
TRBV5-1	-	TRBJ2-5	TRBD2	CASSYPGLAGTETQYF	TGCGCCAGCAGCTACCCGGGACTAGCGGGTACAGAGACCCAGTACTTC
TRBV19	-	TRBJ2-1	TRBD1	CASRRQGVNEQFF	TGTGCCAGTAGAAGACAGGGCGTGAATGAGCAGTTCTTC
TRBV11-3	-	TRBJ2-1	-	CASSQSGLAGQTNEQFF	TGTGCCAGCAGCCAAAGCGGACTGGCGGGGCAAACCAATGAGCAGTTCTTC
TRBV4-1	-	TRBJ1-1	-	CASSQDRSTAFF	TGCGCCAGCAGCCAAGATCGGTCAACCGCTTTCTTT
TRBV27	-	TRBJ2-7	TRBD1	CASGETGTGAEQYF	TGTGCCAGCGGAGAGACAGGGACAGGGGCCGAGCAGTACTTC
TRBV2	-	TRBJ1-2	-	CASSEFLPGANYGYTF	TGTGCCAGCAGTGAATTTCTCCCAGGGGCCAACTATGGCTACACCTTC
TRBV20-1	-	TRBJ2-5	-	CSPGSFETQYF	TGCAGTCCGGGGAGTTTCGAGACCCAGTACTTC
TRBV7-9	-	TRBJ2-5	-	CASSLYETQYF	TGTGCCAGCAGCTTGTATGAGACCCAGTACTTC
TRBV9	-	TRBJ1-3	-	CASSVDNLGNTIYF	TGTGCCAGCAGCGTCGACAACCTTGGAAACACCATATATTTT
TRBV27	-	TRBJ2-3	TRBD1	CASSASTGQGEDTQYF	TGTGCCAGCAGTGCCTCGACGGGACAGGGGGAGGATACGCAGTATTTT
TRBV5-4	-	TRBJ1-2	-	CASSTMGGAYGYTF	TGTGCCAGCAGCACTATGGGGGGGGCGTACGGCTACACCTTC
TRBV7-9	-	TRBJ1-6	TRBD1	CASSHSTGASPLHF	TGTGCCAGCAGCCACTCGACAGGGGCTTCACCCCTCCACTTT
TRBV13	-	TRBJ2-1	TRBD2	CASSPGLAGVGEQFF	TGTGCCAGCAGCCCGGGACTAGCGGGGGTAGGAGAGCAGTTCTTC